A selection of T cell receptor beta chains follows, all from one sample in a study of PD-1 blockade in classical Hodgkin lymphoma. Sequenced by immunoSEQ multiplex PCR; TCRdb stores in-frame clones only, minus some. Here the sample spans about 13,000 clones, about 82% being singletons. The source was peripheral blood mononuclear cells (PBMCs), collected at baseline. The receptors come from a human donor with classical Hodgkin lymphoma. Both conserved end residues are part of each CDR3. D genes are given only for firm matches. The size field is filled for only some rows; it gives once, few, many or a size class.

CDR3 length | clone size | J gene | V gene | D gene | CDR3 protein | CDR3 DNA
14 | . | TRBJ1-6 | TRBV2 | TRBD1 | CAGWEGGGHSPLHF | TGTGCCGGGTGGGAAGGGGGCGGGCATTCACCCCTCCACTTT
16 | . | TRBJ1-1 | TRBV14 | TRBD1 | CASSPRSERLRGLAFF | TGTGCCAGCAGCCCCCGGAGCGAGCGACTAAGGGGGCTGGCTTTCTTT
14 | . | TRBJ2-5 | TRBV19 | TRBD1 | CASSTLTGGETQYF | TGTGCCAGTAGTACCCTTACAGGGGGAGAGACCCAGTACTTC
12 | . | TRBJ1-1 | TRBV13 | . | CASSLFLGMTFF | TGTGCCAGCAGCCTTTTTTTGGGTATGACTTTCTTT
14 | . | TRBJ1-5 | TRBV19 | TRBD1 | CASSMGQGWQPQHF | TGTGCCAGTAGTATGGGACAGGGTTGGCAGCCCCAGCATTTT
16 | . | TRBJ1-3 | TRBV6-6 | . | CATQDGVADSGNTIYF | TGTGCCACCCAAGATGGGGTGGCGGACTCTGGAAACACCATATATTTT
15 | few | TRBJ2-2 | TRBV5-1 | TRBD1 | CASSPTGVETGELFF | TGCGCCAGCAGCCCAACAGGGGTGGAAACCGGGGAGCTGTTTTTT
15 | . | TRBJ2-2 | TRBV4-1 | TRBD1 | CASRQTGGNTGELFF | TGCGCCAGCAGACAGACAGGGGGGAACACCGGGGAGCTGTTTTTT
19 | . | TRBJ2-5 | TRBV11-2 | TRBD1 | CASSLEWAGGMGPGETQYF | TGTGCCAGCAGCTTAGAATGGGCAGGGGGCATGGGCCCCGGAGAGACCCAGTACTTC
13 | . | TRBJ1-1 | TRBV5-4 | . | CASSVTGMTEAFF | TGTGCCAGCAGCGTTACAGGAATGACTGAAGCTTTCTTT
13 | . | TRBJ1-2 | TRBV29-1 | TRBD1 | CSVLGQGYNGYTF | TGCAGCGTCCTAGGACAGGGGTATAATGGCTACACCTTC
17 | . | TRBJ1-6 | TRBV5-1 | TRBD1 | CASSLVPGTANNSPLHF | TGCGCCAGCAGCTTGGTTCCCGGGACAGCTAATAATTCACCCCTCCACTTT
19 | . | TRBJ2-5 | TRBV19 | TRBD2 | CASSIRGRIIFTVGETQYF | TGTGCCAGTAGTATACGCGGGAGAATAATTTTCACCGTCGGGGAGACCCAGTACTTC
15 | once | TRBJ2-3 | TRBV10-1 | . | CASSEGRGSTDTQYF | TGCGCCAGCAGTGAGGGCAGAGGCAGTACAGATACGCAGTATTTT
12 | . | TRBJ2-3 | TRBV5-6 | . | CASSWATDTQYF | TGTGCCAGCAGCTGGGCCACAGATACGCAGTATTTT
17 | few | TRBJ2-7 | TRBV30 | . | CAWSTLQGALNPYEQYF | TGTGCCTGGAGCACCTTACAGGGTGCCCTAAATCCATACGAGCAGTACTTC
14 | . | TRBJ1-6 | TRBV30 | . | CAWTTDLTGSPLHF | TGTGCCTGGACAACCGACCTAACTGGATCACCCCTCCACTTT
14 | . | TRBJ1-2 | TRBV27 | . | CASSLNGNNYGYTF | TGTGCCAGCAGTTTAAACGGAAATAACTATGGCTACACCTTC
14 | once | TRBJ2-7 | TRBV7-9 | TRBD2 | CASSFPSGDYEQYF | TGTGCCAGCAGCTTTCCCAGCGGGGACTACGAGCAGTACTTC